This record concerns one TCR beta chain sequence. Antigen unknown. The source of the sample is a study of blood T cells in healthy people across ages. Every donor contributed about 10 milliliters of peripheral blood by blood draw. Germline V gene sequence: CDR1 LGHNT, CDR2 FRNRAP. Trimming cost V 2 bases and J 5 bases, with 7 bases left between them. The CDR3 sequence is 13 residues long. A sample-barcoded 5' primer and a J-beta primer mix were used in a second PCR of roughly 6 to 11 cycles. TCRdb re-called the 5' RACE reads with MiXCR, one entry per CDR3 protein. Altogether approximately 690,000 distinct CDR3 sequences are present, roughly three fifths being singletons, with the ten largest covering about two fifths. Study-level findings and limits: Donor CMV status was unknown, possibly confounding expanded clonotype changes. In long-lived donors, naive CD4+ cell counts and diversity exceeded those of aged donors. A roughly linear fall in TCR beta diversity per million T cells was seen with increasing age.

The sample consisted of blood. The genes are TRBV12-5 and TRBJ2-1; D remains unclear. This receptor was taken from a man aged 60 to 69 in good health. The CDR3 region is CASGLLRDNEQFF. Written as DNA, the CDR3 is TGTGCTAGTGGTTTGCTCCGGGACAATGAGCAGTTCTTC.